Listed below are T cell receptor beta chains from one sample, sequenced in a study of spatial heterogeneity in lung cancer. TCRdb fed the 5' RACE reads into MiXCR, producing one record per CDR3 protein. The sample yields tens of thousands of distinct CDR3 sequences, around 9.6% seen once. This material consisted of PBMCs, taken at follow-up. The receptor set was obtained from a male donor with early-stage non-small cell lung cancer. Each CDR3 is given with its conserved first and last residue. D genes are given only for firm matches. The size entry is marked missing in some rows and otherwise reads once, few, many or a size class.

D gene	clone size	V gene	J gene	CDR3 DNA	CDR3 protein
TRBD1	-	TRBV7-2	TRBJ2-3	TGTGCCAGCAGCTCCACCGGGACAGGGGGGGATACGCAGTATTTT	CASSSTGTGGDTQYF
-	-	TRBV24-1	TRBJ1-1	TGTGCCACCAGTACAGGACAGAGCATGAACACTGAAGCTTTCTTT	CATSTGQSMNTEAFF
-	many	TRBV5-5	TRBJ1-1	TGTGCCAGCAGCTCAGGTCCCAGGGTCCCTGAAGCTTTCTTT	CASSSGPRVPEAFF
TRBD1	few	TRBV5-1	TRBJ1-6	TGCGCCAGCAGCCTCCGACAGGGCCGGTCACCCCTCCACTTT	CASSLRQGRSPLHF
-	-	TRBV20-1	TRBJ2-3	TGCAGTGCTATCCCGCAGGGGATCACAGATACGCAGTATTTT	CSAIPQGITDTQYF
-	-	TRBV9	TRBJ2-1	TGTGCCAGCAGCGTAGACGGGACTCGGGAGCAGTTCTTC	CASSVDGTREQFF
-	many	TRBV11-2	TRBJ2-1	TGTGCCAGCAGCCTCTTCGACGGGGGGCTTTTCTTC	CASSLFDGGLFF
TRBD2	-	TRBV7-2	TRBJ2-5	TGTGCCAGCAGCTTAGGGGGAGGGGTCCAAGAGACCCAGTACTTC	CASSLGGGVQETQYF
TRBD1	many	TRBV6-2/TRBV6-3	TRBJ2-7	TGTGCCAGCAGTACCCTGGCGACAGGGGGACTTGACGAGCAGTACTTC	CASSTLATGGLDEQYF
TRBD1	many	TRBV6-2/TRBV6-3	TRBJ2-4	TGTGCCAGCAGTGTGGACAGGGCCCCGGGAAACATTCAGTACTTC	CASSVDRAPGNIQYF
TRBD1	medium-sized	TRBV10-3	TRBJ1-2	TGTGCCACGGGACAGCGAGATGGCTACACCTTC	CATGQRDGYTF
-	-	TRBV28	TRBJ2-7	TGTGCCAGCAGTTCCTCGCGTACCTCGGGACTCGAGCAGTACTTC	CASSSSRTSGLEQYF
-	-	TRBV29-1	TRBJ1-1	TGCAGCGTTGAGAGGGGCACGAACACTGAAGCTTTCTTT	CSVERGTNTEAFF
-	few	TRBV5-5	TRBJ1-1	TGTGCCAGCAGCTTTGTGCTGACGAACACTGAAGCTTTCTTT	CASSFVLTNTEAFF
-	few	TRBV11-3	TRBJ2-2	TGTGCCAGCAGCTTAGCCGGGGGCGCGAACACCGGGGAGCTGTTTTTT	CASSLAGGANTGELFF
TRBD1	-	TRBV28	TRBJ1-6	TGTGCCAGCAGTTACGGGACAGGCTATAATTCACCCCTCCACTTT	CASSYGTGYNSPLHF
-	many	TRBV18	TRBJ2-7	TGTGCCAGCTCACCCCAAGACACAGGGTCGGCTTTGGGCGAGCAGTACTTC	CASSPQDTGSALGEQYF
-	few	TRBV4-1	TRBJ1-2	TGCGCCAGCAGCCAAGAGGGGGGCGCCAACTATGGCTACACCTTC	CASSQEGGANYGYTF
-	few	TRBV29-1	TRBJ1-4	TGCAGCGTTCAGGGTTTGCAGGATGAAAAACTGTTTTTT	CSVQGLQDEKLFF
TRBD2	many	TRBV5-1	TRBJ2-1	TGCGCCAGCAGCTCTTTCGGGAGCGGGGGAGGCAATGAGCAGTTCTTC	CASSSFGSGGGNEQFF
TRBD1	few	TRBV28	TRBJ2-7	TGTGCCAGCACCTCGGGACAGCCCTACGAGCAGTACTTC	CASTSGQPYEQYF
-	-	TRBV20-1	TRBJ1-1	TGCAGTGCTAGTGGCAGGGCAGCGAGCACTGAAGCTTTCTTT	CSASGRAASTEAFF
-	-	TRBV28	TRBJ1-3	TGTGCCAGCAGTTTACCTACTGGAAACACCATATATTTT	CASSLPTGNTIYF
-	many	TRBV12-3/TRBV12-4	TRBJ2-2	TGTGCCAGCAGTTTGATGACCGGGGAGCTGTTTTTT	CASSLMTGELFF
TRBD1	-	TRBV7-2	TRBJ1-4	TGTGCCAGCAGTTTCGGGACAGGGGGAGAAAAACTGTTTTTT	CASSFGTGGEKLFF
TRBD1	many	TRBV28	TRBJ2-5	TGTGCCAGCAGTTTTGCAGGGGGCCAAGAGACCCAGTACTTC	CASSFAGGQETQYF
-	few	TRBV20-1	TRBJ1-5	TGCAGTGCTAGAGATTCCGGTCAGCCCCAGCATTTT	CSARDSGQPQHF
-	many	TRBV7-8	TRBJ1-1	TGTGCCAGCAGCTTTGTTTGGGGACGGTCGGACACTGAAGCTTTCTTT	CASSFVWGRSDTEAFF
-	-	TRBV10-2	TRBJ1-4	TGCGCCAGCAGTGATATCCAGGGTCTTGAAAAACTGTTTTTT	CASSDIQGLEKLFF
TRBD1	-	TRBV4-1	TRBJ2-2	TGCGCCAGCAGCCCTGGGACAGGGTCAGGCACCGGGGAGCTGTTTTTT	CASSPGTGSGTGELFF
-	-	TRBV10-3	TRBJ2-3	TGTGCCGCATCTGAACAGGGCACAGATACGCAGTATTTT	CAASEQGTDTQYF
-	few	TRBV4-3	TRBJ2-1	TGCGCCAGCAGCCTCGAACAGGGTGAGCAGTTCTTC	CASSLEQGEQFF
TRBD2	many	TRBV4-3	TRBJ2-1	TGCGCCAGCAGCCAAGATAGCGGGGGAGGCGAGCAGTTCTTC	CASSQDSGGGEQFF
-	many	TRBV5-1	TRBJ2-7	TGCGCCAGCAGCTTGGAACCCGGGGACACCTACGAGCAGTACTTC	CASSLEPGDTYEQYF
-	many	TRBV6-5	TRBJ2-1	TGTGCCAGCAGTTACTCCAGTAAAAATGAGCAGTTCTTC	CASSYSSKNEQFF
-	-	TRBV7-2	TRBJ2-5	TGTGCCAGCAGCTATCAGGGAGGCCAAGAGACCCAGTACTTC	CASSYQGGQETQYF
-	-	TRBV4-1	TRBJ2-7	TGCGCCAGCAGCCAGGCCTCCGGACTTGTTAGAGAGCAGTACTTC	CASSQASGLVREQYF
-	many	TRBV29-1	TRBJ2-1	TGCAGCCCTATGGGGGGCAGTTACAATGAGCAGTTCTTC	CSPMGGSYNEQFF
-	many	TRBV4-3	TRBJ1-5	TGCGCCAGCAGCCAAGATCGGGAACAGCCCCAGCATTTT	CASSQDREQPQHF
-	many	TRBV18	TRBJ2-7	TGTGCCAGCTCCCAGGGGGGGACTACCTACGAGCAGTACTTC	CASSQGGTTYEQYF
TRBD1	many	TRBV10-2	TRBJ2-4	TGCGCCAGCAGTGAGAGGGGGCCGGTTGGTAACATTCAGTACTTC	CASSERGPVGNIQYF
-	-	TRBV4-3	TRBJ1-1	TGCGCCAGCAGCCAAGAAGTTATGAACACTGAAGCTTTCTTT	CASSQEVMNTEAFF
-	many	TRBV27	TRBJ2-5	TGTGCCAGCAGTCAACGGTTCCAAGAGACCCAGTACTTC	CASSQRFQETQYF
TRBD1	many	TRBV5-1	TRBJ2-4	TGCGCCAGCAGCTTGTTGGCAGGGGGAGTCTCGGCCAAAAACATTCAGTACTTC	CASSLLAGGVSAKNIQYF
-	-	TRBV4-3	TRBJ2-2	TGCGCCAGCAGCCAAGGATACGGAACCGGGGAGCTGTTTTTT	CASSQGYGTGELFF
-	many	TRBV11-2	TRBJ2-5	TGTGCCAGCAGCTTAATGCGAGAGACCCAGTACTTC	CASSLMRETQYF
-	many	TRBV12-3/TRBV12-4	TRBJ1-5	TGTGCCAGCAGGACTCAGGACCGCGGAGAGCCCCAGCATTTT	CASRTQDRGEPQHF
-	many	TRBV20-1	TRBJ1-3	TGCAGTGCTAGGGAGGGTCCGCGAAACACCATATATTTT	CSAREGPRNTIYF
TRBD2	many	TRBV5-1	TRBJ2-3	TGCGCCAGCAGCTTGGTCCTAGCGGGGGATACGCAGTATTTT	CASSLVLAGDTQYF
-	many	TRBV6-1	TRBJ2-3	TGTGCCAGCAGTGAAAGGTTAACCTACCTACTCACAGATACGCAGTATTTT	CASSERLTYLLTDTQYF
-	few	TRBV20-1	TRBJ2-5	TGCAGTGCTAGAGATGCCGCGGACAGCGGACTTGAGACCCAGTACTTC	CSARDAADSGLETQYF
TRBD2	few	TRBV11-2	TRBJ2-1	TGTGCCAGCAGCCCTATGGGACTAGGAACGGATGAGCAGTTCTTC	CASSPMGLGTDEQFF
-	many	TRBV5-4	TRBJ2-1	TGTGCCAGCAGCTTGGGACAGACGCCCTACAATGAGCAGTTCTTC	CASSLGQTPYNEQFF